A selection of T cell receptor beta chains follows, all from one sample in a study of T cells expressing NK-cell markers. TCRdb reworked the 5' RACE reads into one entry per CDR3 protein, no DNA. The sample table includes thousands of distinct CDR3 sequences. Specimen: blood T cells: a sorted CD56 or NKG2C T cell subset, CD4+ or CD8+ T cells, or bulk PBMC T cells (not recorded which). The receptors here all came from a man between 18 and 69 years old in good health. The CDR3 runs from the conserved cysteine through the conserved F or W. Clone size appears in some rows only: once, few, many, or a class for an expanded clone.

v_call	j_call	clone_size	cdr3_aa
TRBV11-3	TRBJ2-3	NA	CASSPREGHTDTQYF
TRBV20-1	TRBJ2-7	NA	CSARGGQDYEQYF
TRBV6-5	TRBJ2-5	NA	CASSSGLGGPETQYF
TRBV4-2	TRBJ2-3	NA	CASSHITGGPGDTQYF
TRBV20-1	TRBJ2-7	NA	CSARQSEGVASLPYEQYF
TRBV20-1	TRBJ2-7	NA	CSARSPGHNLYEQYF
TRBV13	TRBJ2-3	large	CASSSGTSWNTDTQYF
TRBV5-1	TRBJ2-7	NA	CASSLDSLPIPQYF
TRBV6-1	TRBJ2-3	NA	CASSEWESDSQYF
TRBV7-2	TRBJ2-3	NA	CASSLLAGGGADTQYF
TRBV5-7	TRBJ2-7	NA	CASSLAEVEQYF
TRBV20-1	TRBJ2-1	NA	CSARAGGHLRNEQFF
TRBV20-1	TRBJ2-7	NA	CSAREGESSAYEQYF
TRBV10-3	TRBJ1-2	NA	CAISRPPGQGANGYTF
TRBV11-2	TRBJ1-6	NA	CASSPGGRNNSPLHF
TRBV2	TRBJ2-7	NA	CASSPGPTEPYEQYF
TRBV6-1	TRBJ1-1	NA	CASSGSHGSQEAFF
TRBV20-1	TRBJ1-1	NA	CSAYRPKGVNTEAFF
TRBV4-2	TRBJ2-7	NA	CASSQTSGASYEQYF
TRBV3-1	TRBJ1-1	NA	CASSQDLSTEAFF
TRBV12-3/TRBV12-4	TRBJ1-5	NA	CASSLMAGVQPQHF
TRBV5-6	TRBJ2-7	medium-sized	CASRSTGTQGSYEQYF
TRBV7-4	TRBJ2-7	NA	CASDRGDYEQYF
TRBV4-2	TRBJ2-3	NA	CASSQGASGGDTDTQYF
TRBV5-6	TRBJ1-6	NA	CASSPFPFPHF
TRBV6-2/TRBV6-3	TRBJ2-3	NA	CASSRSEEGDTQYF
TRBV4-2	TRBJ2-3	NA	CASSEITSATGTDTQYF
TRBV28	TRBJ2-7	NA	CASSYGADSSYEQYF
TRBV11-2	TRBJ1-5	NA	CASLRDQPQHF
TRBV6-1	TRBJ2-3	NA	CASSEDSGGADTQYF
TRBV25-1	TRBJ2-5	NA	CASTLIAGAQETQYF
TRBV7-2	TRBJ2-3	NA	CASSSLGGAPDTQYF
TRBV6-4	TRBJ1-1	NA	CASSEGAANTEAFF
TRBV6-6	TRBJ2-7	NA	CASSYLGGEQYF
TRBV28	TRBJ2-7	NA	CASSFVQNSYEQYF
TRBV27	TRBJ2-6	NA	CASSPDESSGANVLTF
TRBV11-2	TRBJ2-3	NA	CASGRQDTQYF
TRBV6-4	TRBJ2-3	NA	CASSDSGAATTDTQYF
TRBV6-4	TRBJ2-3	NA	CASSEGEEATDTQYF
TRBV4-2	TRBJ2-3	NA	CASSQDASGATDTQYF
TRBV6-4	TRBJ2-1	NA	CASSEGNNEQFF
TRBV2	TRBJ2-1	NA	CASSQGGGGLYNEQFF
TRBV20-1	TRBJ1-2	NA	CSASEGQGIFGYTF
TRBV29-1	TRBJ1-1	NA	CSVKGPGIKNTEAFF
TRBV6-5	TRBJ2-3	NA	CASRYSSTDTQYF
TRBV4-2	TRBJ2-3	NA	CASSQGTSGGADTQYF
TRBV6-1	TRBJ2-7	NA	CASSEELAGPYEQYF
TRBV7-2	TRBJ2-3	NA	CASSSGTSGPDTQYF
TRBV7-6	TRBJ2-2	NA	CASSSRDRLDTGELFF